Listed here is a single TCR beta chain. The data derive from a study of T cell changes during pregnancy in multiple sclerosis. Method: immunoSEQ multiplex PCR; TCRdb's copy keeps in-frame clones and lacks some. The sample records under 45,000 clones, approximately 91% being singletons. The material was CD8+ T cells from peripheral blood mononuclear cells, obtained in the third trimester of pregnancy. The receptor was isolated from a female donor with multiple sclerosis, enrolled in a pregnancy study.

The CDR3 sequence is CASSSVSGNTIYF. The CDR3 DNA follows: TGTGCCAGCAGTTCAGTCTCTGGAAACACCATATATTTT. The V call is TRBV28, the J call TRBJ1-3; D unresolved. The CDR3 totals 13 residues. V was clipped by 4 bases and J by 0 bases, with 4 bases between them. Germline assignment: CDR1 MDHEN and CDR2 SYDVKM.